This is a list of T cell receptor beta chains from one sample in a study of T-cell memory formation after mild COVID-19. TCRdb ran MiXCR on the 5' RACE reads and lists one entry per CDR3 protein. The sample lists about 340,000 distinct CDR3 sequences, more than 15% seen once, with about a fifth in the top ten. Sequenced: PBMCs or a T cell subset sorted from them (not recorded which). These receptors came from a man younger than 35 who had mild COVID-19 (a few samples of this study predate the infection). Cell type and time point are not known. Both conserved end residues are part of each CDR3. The order of the fields is D gene, V gene, CDR3 length, J gene, clone size, CDR3 DNA, CDR3 protein. A D gene is named only where the DNA matches it firmly. Not all rows give a size; the values are once, few, many and, for expanded clones, a class.

.	TRBV5-4	15	TRBJ2-2	few	TGTGCCAGCAGCTTTAGAGGGGGAGGAACCGGGGAGCTGTTTTTT	CASSFRGGGTGELFF
TRBD2	TRBV7-6	16	TRBJ2-5	.	TGTGCCAGCAGCCGAGCGGGAGGGGGAACCCAAGAGACCCAGTACTTC	CASSRAGGGTQETQYF
.	TRBV7-2	14	TRBJ1-1	.	TGTGCCAGCAGCCCAGGGCCTGCAGGAGGTGAAGCTTTCTTT	CASSPGPAGGEAFF
.	TRBV29-1	13	TRBJ2-2	few	TGCAGCGCGTCCAGGACCAACACCGGGGAGCTGTTTTTT	CSASRTNTGELFF
.	TRBV10-2	11	TRBJ2-1	.	TGCGCCAGCAGCGAGGGCTATGAGCAGTTCTTC	CASSEGYEQFF
.	TRBV6-2/TRBV6-3	15	TRBJ1-3	few	TGTGCCAGCCCGGGACGGGGGGCGCCTGGAAACACCATATATTTT	CASPGRGAPGNTIYF
.	TRBV7-3	16	TRBJ2-3	once	TGTGCCAGCAGCTTAGTGCCAGGGGGGAGTTTGGATACGCAGTATTTT	CASSLVPGGSLDTQYF
.	TRBV6-5	14	TRBJ2-2	few	TGTGCCAGCAAGGGAACCCGGAAAGGCGGGGAGCTGTTTTTT	CASKGTRKGGELFF
.	TRBV12-3/TRBV12-4	13	TRBJ2-2	.	TGTGCGGGGGTGCTAAGGAACACCGGGGAGCTGTTTTTT	CAGVLRNTGELFF
.	TRBV5-5	14	TRBJ2-3	.	TGTGCCAGCAGCTGGGGGATAAGCACAGATACGCAGTATTTT	CASSWGISTDTQYF
.	TRBV6-2/TRBV6-3	13	TRBJ1-1	few	TGTGCCAGCATACGACAGACGAACACTGAAGCTTTCTTT	CASIRQTNTEAFF
TRBD2	TRBV9	16	TRBJ2-3	.	TGTGCCAGCAGCGTGTGGCGTGGGAGGGACACAGATACGCAGTATTTT	CASSVWRGRDTDTQYF
.	TRBV4-3	14	TRBJ1-1	.	TGCGCCAGCAGCCAAGACGACAGGAGGACTGAAGCTTTCTTT	CASSQDDRRTEAFF
TRBD2	TRBV29-1	13	TRBJ2-1	.	TGCAGCGAACTAGCGGGGGGGCGGAATGAGCAGTTCTTC	CSELAGGRNEQFF
TRBD2	TRBV24-1	18	TRBJ2-3	few	TGTGCCACCAGTGATAGGACTAGCGGGGAAGGGGGCACAGATACGCAGTATTTT	CATSDRTSGEGGTDTQYF
.	TRBV18	15	TRBJ2-7	.	TGTGCCAGCTCAATCAGAGCGGTGGGACCCTACGAGCAGTACTTC	CASSIRAVGPYEQYF
.	TRBV15	14	TRBJ2-5	.	TGTGCCACCAGCAGGTCTCTGGGCTCAGAGACCCAGTACTTC	CATSRSLGSETQYF
.	TRBV5-1	17	TRBJ2-5	few	TGCGCCAGCAGCTTGGACCCCACAGGGTACCTACAAGAGACCCAGTACTTC	CASSLDPTGYLQETQYF
.	TRBV12-3/TRBV12-4	17	TRBJ1-3	many	TGTGCCAGCAGTTTAGGGGGTCACCTGTTCTCTGGAAACACCATATATTTT	CASSLGGHLFSGNTIYF
TRBD1	TRBV5-6	13	TRBJ1-2	.	TGTGCCAGCAGCCTCGACAGGGACAGGGGCTACACCTTC	CASSLDRDRGYTF
TRBD2	TRBV28	13	TRBJ2-1	few	TGTGCCAGCAGGCCGGGACTAGCGGGTGAGCAGTTCTTC	CASRPGLAGEQFF
.	TRBV4-2	14	TRBJ2-4	.	TGTGCCAGCAGCCAAGATTCTGGCTCCCGCATTCAGTACTTC	CASSQDSGSRIQYF
.	TRBV27	13	TRBJ2-5	few	TGTGCCAGCAGATCCTTCGGGGGTGAGACCCAGTACTTC	CASRSFGGETQYF
.	TRBV20-1	12	TRBJ2-1	few	TGCAGGGCTGGGGGGCCAGGGAATGAGCAGTTCTTC	CRAGGPGNEQFF
TRBD2	TRBV20-1	11	TRBJ2-7	.	TGCAGTGCCGGTTCGGGGGGCGAGCAGTACTTC	CSAGSGGEQYF
TRBD2	TRBV4-3	16	TRBJ2-3	few	TGCGCCAGCAGACGGGCTCGAGCGGGGGGTAAAGATACGCAGTATTTT	CASRRARAGGKDTQYF
TRBD1	TRBV5-1	15	TRBJ2-3	many	TGCGCCAGCAGCCGTAGGACAGGGGGTTCAGATACGCAGTATTTT	CASSRRTGGSDTQYF
TRBD1	TRBV4-3	15	TRBJ2-2	.	TGCGCCAGCAGCCAAGATTCACAGGGGACCGGGGAGCTGTTTTTT	CASSQDSQGTGELFF
TRBD1	TRBV7-9	12	TRBJ2-5	few	TGTGCCAGCGTAGGGGGCGGGGAGACCCAGTACTTC	CASVGGGETQYF
.	TRBV5-1	15	TRBJ2-5	few	TGCGCCAGCAGCCCTTGGATGCGGACCCAAGAGACCCAGTACTTC	CASSPWMRTQETQYF
.	TRBV11-3	12	TRBJ2-3	few	TGTGCCAGCGGCCGGGCGGGAGATACGCAGTATTTT	CASGRAGDTQYF
TRBD2	TRBV5-1	14	TRBJ2-5	many	TGCGCCAGCAGTGGACTAGCGGGGACGGAGACCCAGTACTTC	CASSGLAGTETQYF
TRBD2	TRBV11-1	16	TRBJ2-1	.	TGTGCCAGCAGCCACTCGGTGCGGGGGGCCGGGGATGAGCAGTTCTTC	CASSHSVRGAGDEQFF
.	TRBV7-8	14	TRBJ1-1	few	TGTGCCAGCAGCTTAGACAGGGCTAGGGCTGAAGCTTTCTTT	CASSLDRARAEAFF
.	TRBV5-5	18	TRBJ2-6	.	TGTGCCAGCAGCTCCAACCCTCTAGGACAAGCTGGGGCCAACGTCCTGACTTTC	CASSSNPLGQAGANVLTF
.	TRBV19	13	TRBJ1-5	few	TGTGCCAGTAAGACTGCGGTCAATCAGCCCCAGCATTTT	CASKTAVNQPQHF
.	TRBV11-2	15	TRBJ2-1	few	TGTGCCAGCAGCTTAGGAGCGGACCCTTACAATGAGCAGTTCTTC	CASSLGADPYNEQFF
TRBD1	TRBV24-1	15	TRBJ1-5	.	TGTGCCACCAGTGAGAGCGGGACAGGGCGGCAGCCCCAGCATTTT	CATSESGTGRQPQHF
TRBD1	TRBV6-2/TRBV6-3	12	TRBJ2-7	many	TGTGCCAGCAGTTGGACAGGCTACGAGCAGTACTTC	CASSWTGYEQYF
.	TRBV5-1	16	TRBJ2-2	few	TGCGCCAGCAGCCCAATCGGACATTCGAACACCGGGGAGCTGTTTTTT	CASSPIGHSNTGELFF
TRBD1	TRBV5-1	15	TRBJ2-2	.	TGCGCCAGCAGCTTGGGGACAGGGGGCACCGGGGAGCTGTTTTTT	CASSLGTGGTGELFF
.	TRBV12-3/TRBV12-4	14	TRBJ2-6	.	TGTGCCAGCAGTGTTACTAGGGGGGCCAACGTCCTGACTTTC	CASSVTRGANVLTF
.	TRBV7-8	16	TRBJ1-5	few	TGTGCCAGCAGCTTATTGTACAGCCATAGCAATCAGCCCCAGCATTTT	CASSLLYSHSNQPQHF
TRBD2	TRBV7-2	13	TRBJ2-3	.	TGTGCCAGCAGCCGGGGGGGGCGAGATACGCAGTATTTT	CASSRGGRDTQYF
TRBD1	TRBV7-2	17	TRBJ1-6	.	TGTGCCAGCAGCGCTACTACCGGGACAGGGATAAATTCACCCCTCCACTTT	CASSATTGTGINSPLHF
.	TRBV20-1	14	TRBJ2-1	.	TGCAGTGCTAGAGATACTTTGTCAAGGAATGAGCAGTTCTTC	CSARDTLSRNEQFF
.	TRBV2	14	TRBJ2-4	.	TGTGCCAGCAGCCCTTTTTCGACCAAAAACATTCAGTACTTC	CASSPFSTKNIQYF
.	TRBV12-3/TRBV12-4	13	TRBJ2-5	few	TGTGCCAGCAGAATAGGGGATGAAGAGACCCAGTACTTC	CASRIGDEETQYF
.	TRBV6-6	12	TRBJ2-5	.	TGTGCCACCGAGGGGATACAAGAGACCCAGTACTTC	CATEGIQETQYF
.	TRBV4-1	15	TRBJ2-7	few	TGCGCCAGCAGCCGAGATGGGGGACTCCCCTACGAGCAGTACTTC	CASSRDGGLPYEQYF
.	TRBV4-1	14	TRBJ1-6	few	TGCGCCAGCAGCGGGCGGGGAACTAATTCACCCCTCCACTTT	CASSGRGTNSPLHF
TRBD1	TRBV5-1	15	TRBJ2-1	many	TGCGCCAGCAGCCTACCCGAGACAGGGGTAGCGGAGCAGTTCTTC	CASSLPETGVAEQFF
TRBD1	TRBV12-3/TRBV12-4	12	TRBJ1-2	many	TGTGCCAGCAGTGACAGGGGCCTTGGCTACACCTTC	CASSDRGLGYTF
TRBD1	TRBV6-5	15	TRBJ2-7	.	TGTGCCAGCAGTTTACGGACAGGGTTGACCTACGAGCAGTACTTC	CASSLRTGLTYEQYF
.	TRBV27	14	TRBJ1-2	.	TGTGCCAGCAGTTTGGCGGGCAACTATGATGGCTACACCTTC	CASSLAGNYDGYTF
TRBD2	TRBV18	15	TRBJ2-7	.	TGTGCCAGCTCACCGCTGGTAGCGGGGGGCGGCGAGCAGTACTTC	CASSPLVAGGGEQYF
.	TRBV3-1	15	TRBJ1-6	few	TGTGCCAGCAGCCAAGAACCCCTGGGGAATTCACCCCTCCACTTT	CASSQEPLGNSPLHF
.	TRBV5-5	15	TRBJ2-3	many	TGTGCCAGCAGCTTGGGGTTCGGAGGGGGAGATACGCAGTATTTT	CASSLGFGGGDTQYF